This T cell receptor beta chain was sequenced for a study of T cell clonality in common variable immunodeficiency. Findings of the study overall: Reportedly, TCR beta sequences from common variable immunodeficiency showed fewer deletions and N-nucleotide insertions. Fewer TCRbeta clones were shared among CVID subjects than controls.

This table comes from immunoSEQ multiplex PCR, and its TCRdb copy is limited to in-frame clones, with some not included. Altogether around 19,000 clones were found in the sample, and no singletons occur. The CDR3 has 14 residues. The germline CDR1 and CDR2 sequences are SEHNR and FQNEAQ (reference sequence). The germline V and J ends were trimmed by 5 bases and 4 bases, with 13 bases remaining between them. In this sample, this clone turned up a few times. The target antigen is unknown. The CDR3 is cut off 3 residues early in the read; its end comes from the germline J gene. The sequenced sample was peripheral blood mononuclear cells. The receptor was derived from a human donor with common variable immunodeficiency. The genes are TRBV7-9 and TRBJ2-3; D ambiguous. This CDR3 is CASSRLVVADTQYF. The part of the CDR3 DNA that was read is TGTGCCAGCAGCCGTTTAGTCGTCGCAGATACG.